One and the same sample provided the 2 T cell receptor beta chains below, sequenced in a study of vaccination effects on CD4 cells after COVID-19. These receptors lack a known antigen. The assay was immunoSEQ multiplex PCR, and TCRdb's table has in-frame clones only and misses some. The data hold around 55,000 clones, with roughly 70% observed a single time. Before sequencing took place, the ViraFEST assay used viral peptide pools to expand antigen-specific CD4+ T cells. It was after approximately 11 days of culture that CD4+ T cells were isolated. Nucleocapsid antibodies stayed negative before and after vaccination, showing no earlier SARS-CoV-2 infection. This material consisted of CD4+ T cells from PBMCs cultured with SARS-CoV-2 spike peptides, taken before COVID-19 vaccination. The receptors stem from a human donor who received a COVID-19 vaccine.

The chain carries TRBV4-1 and TRBJ2-6; TRBD1 or TRBD2 may be the D gene (5 bases each). CDR1 is MGHRA, CDR2 YSYEKL, per germline. V was cut by 0 bases and J by 0 bases, with 9 bases left in between. The CDR3 contains 17 residues. The CDR3 DNA reads as TGCGCCAGCAGCCAAGAGGGACCCACCTCTGGGGCCAACGTCCTGACTTTC. This codes for CASSQEGPTSGANVLTF.

The V call is TRBV6-5, the J call TRBJ2-1; weak D call: TRBD2 (6 bases). Germline V gene sequence: CDR1 MNHEY, CDR2 SVGAGI. Trimming stripped 0 bases from V and 8 bases from J, with 14 bases between. This CDR3 region has 15 residues. As DNA, the CDR3 is TGTGCCAGCAGTTACTCGTATGGGACTGCGCATGAGCAGTTCTTC. It is translated as CASSYSYGTAHEQFF.